This entry is about one T cell receptor (beta chain). Its specificity is not known. Indicated treatment: approximately 9-day PBMC culture with coronavirus spike peptide pools or control peptides (ViraFEST assay). Gathered ahead of the COVID-19 pandemic (2011-2018) were the CD4+ T cells of the unexposed donor. This specimen belongs to a study of vaccination and CD4 T cells after COVID-19. At the Johns Hopkins FTIC core, DNA taken from cultured CD4+ T cells was sequenced by way of the Oncomine TCR Beta short-read assay. TCRdb reanalysed the PCR reads using MiXCR and keeps one entry per CDR3 protein. The sample has 7,000 to 9,500 distinct CDR3 sequences, 35% to 40% seen once. The CDR3 is 16 amino acids. Germline V gene data show CDR1 as MGHRA and CDR2 as YSYEKL. Trimming pared 5 bases from V and 1 base from J, leaving 17 bases between.

This clonotype was obtained from a human donor in good health. The chain links TRBV4-1 to TRBJ1-1; TRBD1 might be the D (5 bases). Source material: CD4+ T cells from blood, cultured in vitro. As DNA, the CDR3 is TGCGCCAGCAGCTTCAGGACCCCGAGGGGGAACACTGAAGCTTTCTTT. Its translation: CASSFRTPRGNTEAFF.